What follows is one TCR delta chain and its context. The protein TCRdb gives is from a much larger clone and does not agree with this DNA's translation at residue 7, likely a read error; the protein shown here comes from the DNA. Bulk repertoires came from Vgamma9/Vdelta2+ or Vdelta2-negative gammadelta T cells flow-sorted from PBMC. This sample was included in a study of γδ T cells in repeated Plasmodium falciparum infection. CDR1 is GEAIGNYY and CDR2 is EKD in the germline V gene. V lost 3 bases, J lost 0 bases, and 25 bases stayed unmatched. CDR3 size: 22 residues. TCRdb made new clone calls on the multiplex PCR reads using CATT. The sample contains about 93,000 delta-chain clones, 0.75% to 1% of which appear only once.

Material for sequencing was gamma-delta T cells from blood. This receptor was identified in a pool of human donors (malaria-infected and uninfected, not separated). This chain links TRDV2 with TRDJ1; 9 positions agree with TRDD3. Germline matching of the DNA provided the J gene here, since TCRdb leaves it blank. CDR3: CACDEIITLTGGPLSYTDKLIF. The CDR3 DNA sequence: TGTGCCTGTGACGAAATTATAACACTGACTGGGGGACCCTTATCGTACACCGATAAACTCATCTTT.